This T cell receptor beta chain was found in a study of shared clonotypes between healthy human individuals. The CDR3 loop spans 13 amino acids. V was clipped by 1 base and J by 5 bases, with 6 bases between them. The germline gives CDR1 SGHVS, CDR2 FQNEAQ. Study-level findings and limits: Sampling covered nothing but blood. Tissue TCR repertoires likely differ from those found in blood. Estimated richness was generally greater in naive than memory subsets. The diversity represented, both genetic and in exposure history, was limited by few donors.

Regarding this clone: The antigen remains undetermined.

In the naive CD8 group, cells lacked CD45RO and were positively selected for CCR7, so terminally differentiated effector memory CD45RA+ cells were left out. Sorted-subset replicate PCRs used 200 ng of genomic DNA. This amount corresponded to about 30,000 T cell genomes. Some clones are missing from TCRdb's copy, which holds only in-frame ones; the method was immunoSEQ multiplex PCR. The table records about 2.1 million clones, 85% to 95% of them present only once. Sequencing was performed on naive CD8+ T cells from PBMCs. The J gene is TRBJ2-1, the V gene TRBV7-8; D gene ambiguous. The clonotype was recovered from a young man in good health. Some clones in this sample may be carry-over from other donors' samples. The CDR3 DNA reads as TGTGCCAGCAGCTTAGAGTTCGACAATGAGCAGTTCTTC. Protein product: CASSLEFDNEQFF.